Shown below are 2 T cell receptor beta chains from a single sample sequenced in a study of identical twins (dated by TCRdb to about 2016). Library preparation used 5' RACE. The sequencer listed for this sample is Illumina HiSeq 2000. Through fastp at Q25 and MiXCR, TCRdb rebuilt clones from the public reads, retaining in-frame beta chains. Each CDR3 protein gets just one entry, which takes the most common genes and DNA from the rows behind it. Counted in this sample were about 890,000 distinct CDR3 sequences; roughly 12% of them appeared once. The ten most abundant clones make up 1.5% to 2% of the sample. The same sample was also studied in work on yellow fever vaccine responses in identical twins.

The sample was PBMCs. The receptors stem from a woman under 30 in good health.

V gene TRBV7-9 combines with J gene TRBJ2-3, with a possible D match to TRBD1 (6 bases). The germline V gene has CDR1 SEHNR and CDR2 FQNEAQ (reference sequence). V shed 7 bases and J shed 4 bases, with 18 bases lying between them. The CDR3 sequence is 15 residues long. CDR3 region: CASTGTREGPDTQYF. Written as DNA, the CDR3 is TGTGCCAGCACCGGGACACGGGAAGGGCCAGATACGCAGTATTTT.

V gene TRBV12-3 or TRBV12-4 combines with J gene TRBJ2-3, with 9 bases that match TRBD2. Germline trimming cut 7 bases from V and 2 bases from J; bases unmatched to any gene: 7. The CDR3 covers 15 residues. CDR3 nucleotide sequence: TGTGCCAGCACCTTGACTAGCGGTTACACAGATACGCAGTATTTT. It is translated as CASTLTSGYTDTQYF.